These 17 T cell receptor beta chains came from one sample sequenced in a study of blood T cell repertoires in COVID-19. The table came from immunoSEQ multiplex PCR; TCRdb's copy has only in-frame clones and leaves some out. This table has fewer than 65,000 clones, about 80% appearing once. What was sequenced was peripheral blood. The receptors come from a human donor in a cohort sampled during active COVID-19.

CDR3 sequence reads: CASSATGKAWDTEAFF. The CDR3 DNA reads as TGTGCCAGCAGCGCGACGGGGAAGGCGTGGGACACTGAAGCTTTCTTT. The rearrangement links TRBV9 to TRBJ1-1; D is unclear. The CDR3 covers 16 residues. The germline gives CDR1 SGDLS, CDR2 YYNGEE. V dropped 3 bases and J dropped 3 bases, with 18 bases sitting between them.

V usage is TRBV24-1 and J usage is TRBJ2-1; TRBD2 matches at 11 bases. J lost 12 bases, V lost 4 bases, and 13 bases had no gene match. The CDR3 spans 16 residues. The germline V gene encodes CDR1 KGHDR and CDR2 SFDVKD. The CDR3 loop reads CATSDTPSGRLRGQFF. In DNA form, the CDR3 reads TGTGCCACCAGTGACACCCCTAGCGGGAGGTTGAGGGGGCAGTTCTTC.

The V call is TRBV27, the J call TRBJ2-3; perhaps TRBD1 as D (5 bases). CDR1 is MNHEY, CDR2 SMNVEV, per germline (reference sequence). This CDR3 has 14 residues. V lost 5 bases, J lost 4 bases, and 13 bases lay in between. CDR3 loop: CASSLGVRADTQYF. CDR3 sequence (DNA): TGTGCCAGCAGTCTAGGGGTCCGGGCAGATACGCAGTATTTT.

V and J are TRBV4-1 and TRBJ1-4; D call uncertain. Deletions cut 1 base from V and 2 bases from J, with 8 bases between. CDR1 is MGHRA, CDR2 YSYEKL, per germline. This CDR3 spans 15 amino acids. CDR3 protein: CASSQVFNTNEKLFF. CDR3 bases: TGCGCCAGCAGCCAAGTTTTTAATACTAATGAAAAACTGTTTTTT.

This clone turned up a few times. The chain joins TRBV2 to TRBJ1-2; no firm D call. Germline V gene data show CDR1 as SNHLY and CDR2 as FYNNEI. V was clipped by 2 bases and J by 6 bases, with 7 bases between them. CDR3 length equals 12 residues. The CDR3 DNA reads as TGTGCCAGCAGTGAACTAGCAGATGGCTACACCTTC. It codes for CASSELADGYTF.

J is TRBJ2-5 and V is TRBV30; tentative D call: TRBD1 (5 bases). The CDR3 is 12 residues long. Germline V gene data show CDR1 as GTSNPN and CDR2 as SVGIG (reference sequence). Trimming shortened V by 2 bases and J by 5 bases, and 9 bases separated the two germline ends. The CDR3 is CAWSIGAETQYF. The CDR3, as DNA: TGTGCCTGGAGTATAGGGGCGGAGACCCAGTACTTC.

CDR3 DNA sequence: TGTGCCAGCAGTCCTACAGGGGGAACTAGCTATGGCTACACCTTC. Translation: CASSPTGGTSYGYTF. The V and J genes are TRBV6-5 and TRBJ1-2; 8 bases fit TRBD1. This CDR3 has 15 amino acids. Germline V gene lookup returns CDR1 MNHEY and CDR2 SVGAGI. Trimming at V came to 5 bases and at J to 4 bases, leaving 9 bases not matched to a gene.

The rearrangement joins TRBV19 to TRBJ2-4, with a possible D match to TRBD2 (5 bases). Germline CDR1 reads LNHDA; CDR2 reads SQIVND (reference sequence). V was clipped by 6 bases and J by 9 bases, with 12 bases between them. The length of the CDR3 is 12 residues. The CDR3 here is CASSEEVGIQYF. DNA for the CDR3: TGTGCCAGTAGCGAGGAGGTAGGCATTCAGTACTTC.

V gene TRBV4-3 combines with J gene TRBJ2-6, with a tentative D call TRBD1 (5 bases). Germline V gene sequence: CDR1 LGHNA, CDR2 YSLEER. CDR3 length equals 18 residues. V dropped 0 bases and J dropped 2 bases, with 14 bases sitting between them. The CDR3 region has the DNA TGCGCCAGCAGCCAAGAGTGGGGCAGGATAGCTGGGGCCAACGTCCTGACTTTC. This translates into CASSQEWGRIAGANVLTF.

The gene calls are TRBV7-9 and TRBJ1-2, with a possible D match to TRBD1 (5 bases). The CDR3 contains 15 residues. V was pared by 3 bases and J by 4 bases, with 15 bases between. Germline CDR1 reads SEHNR; CDR2 reads FQNEAQ (reference sequence). CDR3 in DNA: TGTGCCAGCAGCTTTAAAGGGGCGTCTCTCTATGGCTACACCTTC. Its protein is CASSFKGASLYGYTF.

The table lists this clone with a count of one. This rearrangement joins TRBV4-3 to TRBJ2-2, with D perhaps matching TRBD1 (5 bases). The CDR3 is 16 amino acids. Per the germline V gene, CDR1 is LGHNA and CDR2 is YSLEER. The germline V and J ends were trimmed by 0 bases and 3 bases, with 11 bases remaining between them. CDR3 sequence reads: CASSQEEQAHTGELFF. The CDR3 DNA follows: TGCGCCAGCAGCCAAGAGGAACAGGCGCACACCGGGGAGCTGTTTTTT.

This sequence joins TRBV6-2 or TRBV6-3 and TRBJ2-3; D is ambiguous. V was cut by 5 bases and J by 4 bases, with 13 bases left in between. CDR1 is MNHEY and CDR2 is SVGEGT in the germline V gene. The CDR3 is made up of 14 amino acids. The CDR3 DNA follows: TGTGCCAGCAGTATTGAGCACTTAGCAGATACGCAGTATTTT. Its protein is CASSIEHLADTQYF.

V and J are TRBV2 and TRBJ2-1, with D possibly matching TRBD2 (5 bases). Germline values: CDR1 SNHLY, CDR2 FYNNEI. Trimming took off 6 bases at V and 6 bases at J, with 21 bases between the two ends. This CDR3 contains 16 residues. The CDR3 loop is CASRREGSLSRNEQFF. The CDR3 DNA follows: TGTGCCAGCAGACGAGAAGGGAGTTTATCACGCAATGAGCAGTTCTTC.

The chain carries TRBV4-3 and TRBJ2-2; 8 bases align to TRBD2. CDR1 LGHNA and CDR2 YSLEER come from the germline V gene. The trim removed 0 bases at V and 0 bases at J, leaving 15 bases unmatched. CDR3 length: 21 residues. CDR3 DNA sequence: TGCGCCAGCAGCCAAGATATCCCCCGAGCGGGAGTACTGTCGAACACCGGGGAGCTGTTTTTT. It codes for CASSQDIPRAGVLSNTGELFF.

This clone was observed a single time. The chain uses TRBV6-5 and TRBJ2-1, with 10 bases matching TRBD2. There are 15 residues in the CDR3. V shed 2 bases, J shed 7 bases, and the junction held 5 bases outside the gene matches. Germline CDR1 reads MNHEY; CDR2 reads SVGAGI. The chain's CDR3 is CASSYEAGGPNEQFF. The CDR3 DNA is TGTGCCAGCAGTTACGAAGCGGGAGGGCCGAATGAGCAGTTCTTC.

This chain connects TRBV30 to TRBJ1-1; possibly TRBD1 for D (5 bases). Per the germline V gene, CDR1 is GTSNPN and CDR2 is SVGIG (reference sequence). The CDR3 extends over 13 amino acids. V was pared by 4 bases and J by 3 bases, with 12 bases between. The CDR3 sequence is CAWTWAGYTEAFF. CDR3 coding DNA: TGTGCCTGGACCTGGGCAGGGTACACTGAAGCTTTCTTT. Variable domain in full (rest from reference TRBV30 and TRBJ1-1): SQTIHQWPATLVQPVGSPLSLECTVEGTSNPNLYWYRQAAGRGLQLLFYSVGIGQISSEVPQNLSASRPQDRQFILSSKKLLLSDSGFYLCAWTWAGYTEAFFGQGTRLTVV.

This chain connects TRBV9 to TRBJ2-7, with D unresolved. The CDR3 is made up of 15 amino acids. V lost 0 bases and J lost 0, with 10 bases in between. The germline V gene has CDR1 SGDLS and CDR2 YYNGEE. The CDR3 is CASSVGGTSSYEQYF. CDR3 DNA: TGTGCCAGCAGCGTAGGTGGTACCAGCTCCTACGAGCAGTACTTC. The variable domain in full, with the rest retrieved from reference TRBV9 and TRBJ2-7, is DSGVTQTPKHLITATGQRVTLRCSPRSGDLSVYWYQQSLDQGLQFLIQYYNGEERAKGNILERFSAQQFPDLHSELNLSSLELGDSALYFCASSVGGTSSYEQYFGPGTRLTVT.